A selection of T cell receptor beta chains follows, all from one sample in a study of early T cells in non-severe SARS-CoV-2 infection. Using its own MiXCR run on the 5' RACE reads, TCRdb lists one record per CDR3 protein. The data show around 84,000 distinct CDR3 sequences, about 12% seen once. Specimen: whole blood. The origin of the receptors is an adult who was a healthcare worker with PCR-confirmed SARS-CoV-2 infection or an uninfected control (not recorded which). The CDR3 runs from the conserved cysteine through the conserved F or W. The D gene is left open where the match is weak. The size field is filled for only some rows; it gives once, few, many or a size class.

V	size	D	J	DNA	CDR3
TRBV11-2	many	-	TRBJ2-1	TGTGCCAGCAGCTTAAGTCTAGAGTTATCATGGGAGCAGTTCTTC	CASSLSLELSWEQFF
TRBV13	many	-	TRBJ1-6	TGTGCCAGCAGCTTCCCCCCTACAGGGCCTAATTCACCCCTCCACTTT	CASSFPPTGPNSPLHF
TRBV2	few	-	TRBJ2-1	TGTGCCAGCAGTGAATCAGCCCGAACCTTCTCCAATGAGCAGTTCTTC	CASSESARTFSNEQFF
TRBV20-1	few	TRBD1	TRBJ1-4	TGCAGTGTTCCGGACAGGGGAACGGAAAAACTGTTTTTT	CSVPDRGTEKLFF
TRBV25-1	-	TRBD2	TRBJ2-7	TGTGCCAGCAGTGAGGAGGCGGGAGTAACCTACGAGCAGTACTTC	CASSEEAGVTYEQYF
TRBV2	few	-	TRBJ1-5	TGTGCCAGCAGCCCCCAAGGGGTCTGGAATCAGCCCCAGCATTTT	CASSPQGVWNQPQHF
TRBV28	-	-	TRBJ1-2	TGTGCCGCAGGCAGGGGACGAGGCTACACCTTC	CAAGRGRGYTF
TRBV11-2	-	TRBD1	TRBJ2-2	TGTGCCAGCAGCCAGGGACAGGGGGACACCGGGGAGCTGTTTTTT	CASSQGQGDTGELFF
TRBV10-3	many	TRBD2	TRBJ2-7	TGTGCCATAGGACTAGCCGACTACGAGCAGTACTTC	CAIGLADYEQYF
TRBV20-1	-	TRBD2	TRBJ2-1	TGCCGGGGGACTAGCGGTAACAATGAGCAGTTCTTC	CRGTSGNNEQFF
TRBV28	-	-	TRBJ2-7	TGTGCCAGCAGTTTGGGGACAAGGGAGTACTTC	CASSLGTREYF
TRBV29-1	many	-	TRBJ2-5	TGCAGCGTTCTATCAGGGAGCGAGACCCAGTACTTC	CSVLSGSETQYF
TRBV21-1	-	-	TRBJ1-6	TGTGCCAGCAGCAAAGGGGGCAAGGGTTCACCCCTCCACTTT	CASSKGGKGSPLHF
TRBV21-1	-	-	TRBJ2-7	TGTGCCAGCAGGGGGGGTCTTGAGCAGAACTACGAGCAGTACTTC	CASRGGLEQNYEQYF
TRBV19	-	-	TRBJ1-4	TGTGCCAGTAGTATAAAGGGACTTAGGAGTGAAAAACTGTTTTTT	CASSIKGLRSEKLFF
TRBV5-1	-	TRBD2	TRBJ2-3	TGCGCCAGCAGCTTGGCGGTCCAGGGAGGGCGCGCAGATACGCAGTATTTT	CASSLAVQGGRADTQYF
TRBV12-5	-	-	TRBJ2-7	TGTGCTAGTGGTTTAGATACCCCCTACGAGCAGTACTTC	CASGLDTPYEQYF
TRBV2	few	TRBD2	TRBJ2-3	TGTGCCATCATACTAGCGAGCAGCACAGATACGCAGTATTTT	CAIILASSTDTQYF
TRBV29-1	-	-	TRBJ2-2	TGCAGCGCGGGACACCCTACCGGGGAGCTGTTTTTT	CSAGHPTGELFF
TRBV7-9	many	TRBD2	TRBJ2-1	TGTGCCAGCAGCTCGCTTCTAGCGGGAGTCTTCTTTAGCAATGAGCAGTTCTTC	CASSSLLAGVFFSNEQFF
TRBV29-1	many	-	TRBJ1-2	TGCAGCGTTGAATCACTGAGCTATGGCTACACCTTC	CSVESLSYGYTF
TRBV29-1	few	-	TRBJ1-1	TGCAGCGCGTCGACAGCGAACACTGAAGCTTTCTTT	CSASTANTEAFF
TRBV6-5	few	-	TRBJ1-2	TGTGCCAGCAGTTACAGTACAGAAGCTCCCTATGGCTACACCTTC	CASSYSTEAPYGYTF
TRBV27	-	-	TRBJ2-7	TGTGCCAGCACGTCGAGAGGGGCAGGCCCCTACGAGCAGTACTTC	CASTSRGAGPYEQYF
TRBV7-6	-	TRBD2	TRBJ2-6	TGTGCCAGCAGCTCTCGGGAGGCTGCCGGGTCTGGGGCCAACGTCCTGACTTTC	CASSSREAAGSGANVLTF
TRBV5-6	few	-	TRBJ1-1	TGTGCCAGCAGCCTGTCGTGGGTTAACACTGAAGCTTTCTTT	CASSLSWVNTEAFF
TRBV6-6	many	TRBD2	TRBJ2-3	TGTGCCAGCACCACCGTCCGACTAGCGGGGATAAGCACAGATACGCAGTATTTT	CASTTVRLAGISTDTQYF
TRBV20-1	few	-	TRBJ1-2	TGCAGTGCTAGTCGGCTTTGGCAGGATGGCTACACCTTC	CSASRLWQDGYTF
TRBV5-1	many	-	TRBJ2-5	TGCGCCAGCAGCCGGGGGCAGATCCAAGAGACCCAGTACTTC	CASSRGQIQETQYF
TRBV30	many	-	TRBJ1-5	TGTGCCTGGACCCGCCCCGACAGGAGAGTCAATCAGCCCCAGCATTTT	CAWTRPDRRVNQPQHF
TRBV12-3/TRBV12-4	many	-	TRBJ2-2	TGTGCCAGCAGTTTATTAGGTCCCGGGGAGCTGTTTTTT	CASSLLGPGELFF
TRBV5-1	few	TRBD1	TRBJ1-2	TGCGCCAGCAGCTTGATTCCCGGGACAGGGGGATCTAACTATGGCTACACCTTC	CASSLIPGTGGSNYGYTF
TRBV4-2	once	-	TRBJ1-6	TGTGCCAGCAGCCAAGACAAGTGGCTTTCACCCCTCCACTTT	CASSQDKWLSPLHF
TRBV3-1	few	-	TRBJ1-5	TGTGCCAGCAGCCAATCCTCTGACATCTATCAGCCCCAGCATTTT	CASSQSSDIYQPQHF
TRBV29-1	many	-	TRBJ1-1	TGCAGCGTTGGAGATCCAGGTGAAGCTTTCTTT	CSVGDPGEAFF
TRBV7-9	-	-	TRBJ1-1	TGTGCCAGCAGCTTACCAGGGGCCTTCGGCACTGAAGCTTTCTTT	CASSLPGAFGTEAFF